This T cell receptor (beta chain) was sequenced in a study of vaccination and CD4 T cells after COVID-19. About the research overall: Nasal swab PCR detected SARS-CoV-2 in convalescent patients; several had mild disease, one severe.

Study-level results: Early post-infection timepoints were missing, and relatively few convalescent patients were studied.

Described treatment: roughly 10-day PBMC culture with coronavirus spike peptide pools or control peptides (ViraFEST assay). ViraFEST sequenced TCRs after peptide-pool expansion of antigen-specific T cells. This clonotype was counted between two and nine times. Its antigen is currently unknown. With 0 bases clipped from V and 7 bases from J, the junction kept 17 bases outside the gene matches. The germline gives CDR1 LGHNA, CDR2 YSLEER. The CDR3 covers 19 residues. Oncomine TCR Beta short-read sequencing was applied to DNA from cultured CD4+ T cells. TCRdb passed the PCR reads through MiXCR, listing each CDR3 protein once. Of 20,000 to 25,000 distinct CDR3 sequences listed, around 35% are singletons.

The source is a human donor who had recovered from COVID-19. The chain combines TRBV4-3 with TRBJ2-3; 9 positions agree with TRBD2. Sample: CD4+ T cells from blood, cultured in vitro, taken before SARS-CoV-2 vaccination. The CDR3 sequence: CASSQDLALGTSSVNTQYF. The CDR3 region has the DNA TGCGCCAGCAGCCAAGATTTAGCTCTTGGGACTAGCAGCGTCAATACGCAGTATTTT.